Listed here are 3 T cell receptor beta chains from one sample, sequenced in a study of T cell changes during pregnancy in multiple sclerosis. Clones were sequenced by immunoSEQ multiplex PCR, and TCRdb holds only the in-frame ones, with some missing. The data hold 60,000 or so clones, with more than 85% observed a single time. This material consisted of peripheral blood, taken before pregnancy. The receptors here all came from a female donor with multiple sclerosis, enrolled in a pregnancy study.

The chain recombines TRBV19 with TRBJ1-1, with 7 bases lining up with TRBD1. The V gene's germline CDR1 is LNHDA and CDR2 SQIVND (reference sequence). With V trimmed by 6 bases and J by 3 bases, 10 bases remained unmatched. CDR3 length: 15 amino acids. CDR3 region: CASSGAGTGDTEAFF. The CDR3 coding sequence is TGTGCCAGTAGCGGAGCAGGTACAGGGGACACTGAAGCTTTCTTT. The full variable domain, rest sourced from reference TRBV19 and TRBJ1-1, is DGGITQSPKYLFRKEGQNVTLSCEQNLNHDAMYWYRQDPGQGLRLIYYSQIVNDFQKGDIAEGYSVSREKKESFPLTVTSAQKNPTAFYLCASSGAGTGDTEAFFGQGTRLTVV.

The chain couples TRBV27 to TRBJ2-1; 9 bases line up with TRBD1. Germline CDR1 is MNHEY and CDR2 is SMNVEV (reference sequence). CDR3 size: 16 residues. The trim removed 3 bases at V and 3 bases at J, leaving 6 bases unmatched. In nucleotides, the CDR3 is TGTGCCAGCAGTTTCACCGGGACAGGGAACTACAATGAGCAGTTCTTC. As protein: CASSFTGTGNYNEQFF.

The chain employs TRBV19 and TRBJ2-1, with 8 bases aligning to TRBD2. The CDR3 loop spans 17 amino acids. The ends lost 6 bases at V and 9 bases at J; junction bases unmatched: 19. Germline lookup yields CDR1 LNHDA and CDR2 SQIVND (reference sequence). This chain's CDR3 is CASRPSKRGWGSIEQFF. The CDR3 nucleotides are TGTGCCAGTAGACCTTCTAAGCGGGGGTGGGGGTCGATTGAGCAGTTCTTC.